In its sample, the clone carrying this T cell receptor beta chain was seen a few times. As yet, its antigen is unknown. The data originate from a study of response to subunit inactivated influenza vaccine. General study findings and limits: It was the authors' suggestion that each seasonal influenza vaccination recruits few new T cells.

TCRdb re-derived calls from the RT-PCR reads in MiXCR, one entry per CDR3 protein. The table has hundreds of thousands of distinct CDR3 sequences, 10% to 15% seen once; the top ten hold roughly a tenth. V lost 5 bases and J lost 5; bases outside the gene matches: 6. The CDR3 sequence is 14 residues long. Germline CDR1 KGHSH, CDR2 LQKENI. The rearrangement uses TRBV18 and TRBJ2-4, with 7 bases matching TRBD2. Material: PBMCs from blood, obtained on the day of vaccination. This sequence originates from a middle-aged man who received an inactivated influenza vaccine. The CDR3 loop is CASSSQAGQNIQYF. For the CDR3, the DNA is TGTGCCAGCTCATCACAAGCGGGGCAAAACATTCAGTACTTC.